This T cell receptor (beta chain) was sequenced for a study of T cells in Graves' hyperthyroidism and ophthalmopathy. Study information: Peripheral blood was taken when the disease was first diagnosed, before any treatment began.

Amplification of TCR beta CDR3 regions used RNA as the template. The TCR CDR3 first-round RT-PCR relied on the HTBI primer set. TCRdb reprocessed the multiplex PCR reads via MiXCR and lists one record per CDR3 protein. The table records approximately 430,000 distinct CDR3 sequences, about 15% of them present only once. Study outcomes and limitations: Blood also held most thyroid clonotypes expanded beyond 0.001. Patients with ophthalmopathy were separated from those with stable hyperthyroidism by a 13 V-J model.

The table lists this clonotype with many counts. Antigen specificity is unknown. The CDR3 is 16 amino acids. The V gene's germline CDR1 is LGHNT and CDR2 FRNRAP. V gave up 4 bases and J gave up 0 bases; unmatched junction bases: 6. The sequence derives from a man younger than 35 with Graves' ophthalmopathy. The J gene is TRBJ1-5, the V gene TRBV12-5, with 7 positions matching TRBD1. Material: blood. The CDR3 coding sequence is TGTGCTAGTGGTTCGGGACAGACTTATAGCAATCAGCCCCAGCATTTT. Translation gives CASGSGQTYSNQPQHF.